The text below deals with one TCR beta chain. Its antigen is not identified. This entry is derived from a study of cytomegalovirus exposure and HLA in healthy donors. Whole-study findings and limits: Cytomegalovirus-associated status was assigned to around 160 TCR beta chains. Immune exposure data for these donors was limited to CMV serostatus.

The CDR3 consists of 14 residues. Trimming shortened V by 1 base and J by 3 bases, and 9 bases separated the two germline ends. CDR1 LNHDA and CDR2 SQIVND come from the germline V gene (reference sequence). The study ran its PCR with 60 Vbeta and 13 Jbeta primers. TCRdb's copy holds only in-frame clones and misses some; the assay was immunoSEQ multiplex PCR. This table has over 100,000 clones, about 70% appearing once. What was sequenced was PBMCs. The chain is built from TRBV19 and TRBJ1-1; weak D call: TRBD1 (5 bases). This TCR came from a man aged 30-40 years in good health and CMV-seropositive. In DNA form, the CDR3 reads TGTGCCAGTAGTATAGTCTTCAGGGACACTGAAGCTTTCTTT. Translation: CASSIVFRDTEAFF. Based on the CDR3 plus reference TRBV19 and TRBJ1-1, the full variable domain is DGGITQSPKYLFRKEGQNVTLSCEQNLNHDAMYWYRQDPGQGLRLIYYSQIVNDFQKGDIAEGYSVSREKKESFPLTVTSAQKNPTAFYLCASSIVFRDTEAFFGQGTRLTVV.